Presented here are 32 T cell receptor beta chains from one specimen sequenced in a study of early T cells in non-severe SARS-CoV-2 infection. MiXCR was run by TCRdb on the 5' RACE reads, yielding one entry per CDR3 protein. The sample has about 92,000 distinct CDR3 sequences; approximately 15% are singletons. Sequencing was done on a sample of whole blood. The receptors originated from an adult who was a healthcare worker with PCR-confirmed SARS-CoV-2 infection or an uninfected control (not recorded which).

A few counts support this clonotype. V gene TRBV5-1 combines with J gene TRBJ2-3, with 7 positions matching TRBD1. Germline V gene sequence: CDR1 SGHRS, CDR2 YFSETQ. The CDR3 extends over 14 amino acids. Trimming cost V 4 bases and J 5 bases; bases outside gene matches: 7. CDR3 sequence: CASSQTGWRDTQYF. DNA of the CDR3: TGCGCCAGCAGCCAGACAGGGTGGCGAGATACGCAGTATTTT.

This clonotype was detected ten times or more. This rearrangement joins TRBV28 to TRBJ2-7, with 7 bases aligning to TRBD1. Looked up from germline, CDR1 is MDHEN and CDR2 is SYDVKM. This CDR3 region has 16 residues. V was clipped by 5 bases and J by 2 bases; unmatched bases: 12. The CDR3 coding sequence is TGTGCCAGCAGTCGTCACAGGGGACCTACACCCTACGAGCAGTACTTC. As protein: CASSRHRGPTPYEQYF.

The J gene is TRBJ2-1, the V gene TRBV9, with 11 bases aligning to TRBD2. This CDR3 comprises 16 residues. The V gene's germline CDR1 is SGDLS and CDR2 YYNGEE. The V and J ends lost 1 base and 0 bases, in that order; junction bases with no gene match: 0. The CDR3 protein is CASSVTSGSSYNEQFF. CDR3 bases: TGTGCCAGCAGCGTAACTAGCGGGAGCTCCTACAATGAGCAGTTCTTC.

This clonotype showed up many times. The gene calls are TRBV6-5 and TRBJ1-1; 9 bases fit TRBD1. Looked up from germline, CDR1 is MNHEY and CDR2 is SVGAGI. This CDR3 contains 17 residues. J lost 2 bases, V lost 2 bases, and 9 bases had no gene match. The CDR3 spells CASSYISRDRENTEAFF. CDR3 DNA sequence: TGTGCCAGCAGTTACATATCCCGGGACAGGGAAAACACTGAAGCTTTCTTT.

This clonotype has at least ten counts. The rearrangement uses TRBV13 and TRBJ1-2; D may be TRBD1 (5 bases). The ends were cut back, 4 bases at V and 5 bases at J, with 8 bases in the middle. Germline loops: CDR1 PRHDT, CDR2 FYEKMQ (reference sequence). This CDR3 is built from 12 residues. This chain's CDR3 is CASSSGSYGYTF. The CDR3 DNA is TGTGCCAGCAGCTCAGGGAGTTATGGCTACACCTTC.

A few counts support this clonotype. This rearrangement joins TRBV5-4 to TRBJ1-3; D possibly corresponds to TRBD1 (5 bases). The CDR3 contains 19 residues. The V end was cut by 0 bases, the J end by 2 bases, with 21 bases between. Germline V gives CDR1 SGHNT, CDR2 YYREEE (reference sequence). CDR3 amino acids: CASSLEPGKSLSPGNTIYF. CDR3 nucleotides: TGTGCCAGCAGCTTGGAGCCAGGGAAGAGCCTCAGTCCTGGAAACACCATATATTTT.

J is TRBJ1-1 and V is TRBV9, with D maybe TRBD1 (5 bases). The CDR3 loop spans 11 amino acids. With 7 bases removed from V and 6 bases from J, the gap between germline ends came to 10 bases. Germline-derived CDR1 and CDR2 are SGDLS and YYNGEE. CDR3 in amino acids: CASQATAEAFF. The CDR3 DNA sequence: TGTGCCAGCCAGGCGACAGCTGAAGCTTTCTTT.

The chain links TRBV4-1 to TRBJ2-3; D possibly matches TRBD1 or TRBD2 (5 bases each). The CDR3 has 14 amino acids. The V end was cut by 5 bases, the J end by 1 base, with 10 bases between. Germline CDR1 MGHRA, CDR2 YSYEKL. As DNA, the CDR3 is TGCGCCAGCAGCTCCGGGACCGGCACAGATACGCAGTATTTT. The encoded protein is CASSSGTGTDTQYF.

The V gene is TRBV29-1, the J gene TRBJ2-3; the D gene could be TRBD1 or TRBD2 (6 bases each). CDR1 and CDR2 (germline): SQVTM, ANQGSEA. V was cut by 6 bases and J by 2 bases, with 18 bases left in between. This CDR3 has 15 amino acids. CDR3 coding DNA: TGCAGCGTCAAGGGGGGCGCAGGCCTCACAGATACGCAGTATTTT. This sequence encodes CSVKGGAGLTDTQYF.

The table lists this clonotype with a few counts. V and J are TRBV28 and TRBJ2-6, with a possible D match to TRBD1 (5 bases). The germline gives CDR1 MDHEN, CDR2 SYDVKM. The CDR3 totals 15 residues. Trimming left V 6 bases short and J 1 base short, with 10 bases between. The CDR3 nucleotides are TGTGCCAGCAGGGATCAGGGTTCTGGGGCCAACGTCCTGACTTTC. Amino acids: CASRDQGSGANVLTF.

The chain combines TRBV20-1 with TRBJ1-1, with unresolved D. This CDR3 comprises 16 residues. Trimming shortened V by 2 bases and J by 2 bases, and 18 bases separated the two germline ends. Germline assignment: CDR1 DFQATT and CDR2 SNEGSKA (reference sequence). The CDR3 DNA reads as TGCAGTGCTAGATCTATTCTCCGGGGTATAAACACTGAAGCTTTCTTT. Translated, it gives CSARSILRGINTEAFF.

This clonotype came up many times. The chain joins TRBV6-5 to TRBJ2-5; D is unresolved. In germline, CDR1 is MNHEY, CDR2 SVGAGI. CDR3 length: 14 amino acids. Trimming shortened V by 0 bases and J by 1 base, and 6 bases separated the two germline ends. CDR3 loop: CASSYSGGQETQYF. CDR3 nucleotides: TGTGCCAGCAGTTACTCCGGCGGCCAAGAGACCCAGTACTTC.

This rearrangement joins TRBV4-2 to TRBJ2-1; D uncertain. The CDR3 covers 16 residues. The germline V and J ends were trimmed by 1 base and 5 bases, with 15 bases remaining between them. Germline CDR1 LGHNA, CDR2 YNFKEQ. The DNA for the CDR3 is TGTGCCAGCAGCCAAGGTCAGCCGTCATTTGACAATGAGCAGTTCTTC. Encoded protein: CASSQGQPSFDNEQFF.

CDR3 in amino acids: CASSQQTGYDGYTF. The CDR3 nucleotides are TGTGCCAGCAGTCAACAGACAGGGTACGATGGCTACACCTTC. This chain uses TRBV28 with TRBJ1-2; TRBD1 aligns across 7 bases. The CDR3 has 14 amino acids. Per germline, CDR1 MDHEN and CDR2 SYDVKM. V trimming: 5 bases; J trimming: 6 bases; junction bases outside the gene matches: 9.

The rearrangement uses TRBV27 and TRBJ2-2, with unresolved D. Germline loops: CDR1 MNHEY, CDR2 SMNVEV (reference sequence). This CDR3 is built from 17 residues. V dropped 9 bases and J dropped 4 bases, with 24 bases sitting between them. CDR3 sequence (DNA): TGTGCCAGTACTAAGTTTTGGGCGGCCGTTGGCACCGGGGAGCTGTTTTTT. The encoded protein is CASTKFWAAVGTGELFF.

This clonotype occurred many times. The chain employs TRBV20-1 and TRBJ2-1, with 12 bases identical to TRBD2. The germline V gene encodes CDR1 DFQATT and CDR2 SNEGSKA (reference sequence). CDR3 length equals 15 residues. V lost 5 bases, J lost 6 bases, and 8 bases stayed unmatched. The CDR3 sequence is CSALGLAGMSNEQFF. CDR3 DNA: TGCAGTGCTCTTGGACTAGCGGGGATGTCCAATGAGCAGTTCTTC.

This clonotype was counted only a few times. The V call is TRBV5-1, the J call TRBJ2-7; tentatively, D is TRBD1 (6 bases). The germline V and J ends were trimmed by 0 bases and 2 bases, with 9 bases remaining between them. Germline CDR1 and CDR2: SGHRS and YFSETQ. CDR3 size: 14 residues. The CDR3 spells CASSLDGQTYEQYF. CDR3 coding DNA: TGCGCCAGCAGCTTGGATGGACAGACCTACGAGCAGTACTTC.

V usage is TRBV6-6 and J usage is TRBJ1-1; a possible D gene is TRBD1 (5 bases). CDR1 is MNHNY and CDR2 is SVGAGI in the germline V gene (reference sequence). V lost 2 bases and J lost 4, with 8 bases in between. CDR3 length equals 13 residues. The CDR3: CASSYGALTEAFF. The CDR3 DNA reads TGTGCCAGCAGTTACGGGGCTCTCACTGAAGCTTTCTTT.

This chain uses TRBV11-2 with TRBJ2-2; no clear D. Trimming removed 0 bases at V and 0 bases at J, with 8 bases between. The CDR3 length is 16 residues. In germline, CDR1 is SGHAT, CDR2 FQNNGV. The CDR3 nucleotides are TGTGCCAGCAGCTTAGACCCCTTTGCGAACACCGGGGAGCTGTTTTTT. Translation gives CASSLDPFANTGELFF. The full variable domain, with the rest looked up from reference TRBV11-2 and TRBJ2-2, is EAGVAQSPRYKIIEKRQSVAFWCNPISGHATLYWYQQILGQGPKLLIQFQNNGVVDDSQLPKDRFSAERLKGVDSTLKIQPAKLEDSAVYLCASSLDPFANTGELFFGEGSRLTVL.

In this sample, this clonotype turned up a few times. This chain uses TRBV6-1 with TRBJ1-2, with D perhaps TRBD1 (5 bases). The CDR3 loop spans 13 amino acids. Germline CDR1 MNHNS, CDR2 SASEGT. V gave up 1 base and J gave up 8 bases, with 11 bases separating them. CDR3 loop: CASSEEPGFGYTF. CDR3 in DNA: TGTGCCAGCAGTGAAGAACCAGGGTTCGGCTACACCTTC.

Regarding this clonotype: At one of its ends the junction is not consistent with the germline gene, which may arise from a read error. The genes are TRBV6-5 and TRBJ2-1, with a weak D call TRBD2 (6 bases). CDR1 is MNHEY, CDR2 SVGAGI, per germline. The CDR3 is 13 amino acids. Written as DNA, the CDR3 is TGTGTAAGCGGGCTAGCGCAAGGGAATGAGCACTTCTTC. Encoded protein: CVSGLAQGNEHFF.

The rearrangement joins TRBV4-1 to TRBJ1-2; 9 positions agree with TRBD1. The CDR3 is 15 amino acids. V shed 0 bases and J 7 bases; nucleotides not matched to a gene: 6. Looked up from germline, CDR1 is MGHRA and CDR2 is YSYEKL. CDR3 sequence (DNA): TGCGCCAGCAGCCAAGAAGGGGGACAGGGCCGTGGCTACACCTTC. Translating it yields CASSQEGGQGRGYTF.

The rearrangement uses TRBV21-1 and TRBJ2-7; the table's D call of TRBD1 was not tested on the DNA. TRBV21-1 counts as a pseudogene. This CDR3 is 16 amino acids long. Here the CDR3 reads CASSTNRGTVTYEQYF. CDR3 in DNA: TGTGCCAGCAGCACCAACAGGGGTACGGTGACCTACGAGCAGTACTTC.

This clonotype was recorded a few times. The chain joins TRBV6-6 to TRBJ1-5, with 8 nucleotides matching TRBD1. Looked up from germline, CDR1 is MNHNY and CDR2 is SVGAGI (reference sequence). CDR3 length: 15 residues. V lost 6 bases and J lost 8; bases outside the gene matches: 12. In nucleotides, the CDR3 is TGTGCCAGCAGCCGATGGACAGGGAGGGAAGAGCCCCAGCATTTT. Protein: CASSRWTGREEPQHF.

This clonotype was seen a few times. The V call is TRBV7-6, the J call TRBJ2-1, with TRBD2 matching over 8 bases. Per the germline V gene, CDR1 is SGHVS and CDR2 is FNYEAQ. The V and J ends lost 4 bases and 2 bases, in that order; junction bases with no gene match: 7. The CDR3 consists of 16 residues. CDR3 protein: CASSSQGGRPYNEQFF. In DNA, the CDR3 is TGTGCCAGCAGCTCCCAAGGCGGGAGGCCCTACAATGAGCAGTTCTTC.

J is TRBJ2-1 and V is TRBV4-1; 9 bases agree with TRBD2. Trimming cost V 3 bases and J 5 bases; bases outside gene matches: 8. This CDR3 spans 16 amino acids. In germline, CDR1 is MGHRA, CDR2 YSYEKL. CDR3 sequence (DNA): TGCGCCAGCAGCCAGCCGACTAGCGGTAAGAACAATGAGCAGTTCTTC. It specifies CASSQPTSGKNNEQFF.

V is TRBV29-1 and J is TRBJ2-7; 7 positions match TRBD2. This CDR3 is built from 14 residues. CDR1 is SQVTM and CDR2 is ANQGSEA in the germline V gene. Unmatched junction bases numbered 9, after V lost 3 bases and J lost 4 bases. For the CDR3, the DNA is TGCAGCGTTGAGCGGCTAGCGGACGATTACGAGCAGTACTTC. It specifies CSVERLADDYEQYF.

This sequence joins TRBV7-9 and TRBJ1-4; TRBD1 agrees at 10 bases. The J segment lost 6 bases and the V segment lost 5 bases, leaving 6 bases of the junction unmatched. The V gene's germline CDR1 is SEHNR and CDR2 FQNEAQ (reference sequence). This CDR3 is 15 amino acids long. This CDR3 is CASSPRTGGDEKLFF. DNA for the CDR3: TGTGCCAGCAGCCCCAGGACAGGGGGAGATGAAAAACTGTTTTTT.

The CDR3 spells CASSLSPGNTDTQYF. For the CDR3, the DNA is TGTGCCAGCAGCCTCAGCCCGGGGAACACAGATACGCAGTATTTT. V and J are TRBV11-2 and TRBJ2-3; D is possibly TRBD2 (5 bases). The V gene's germline CDR1 is SGHAT and CDR2 FQNNGV. Trimming shortened V by 5 bases and J by 2 bases, and 14 bases separated the two germline ends. The CDR3 contains 15 residues.

Only a few counts were recorded for this clonotype. V and J are TRBV29-1 and TRBJ2-1; 7 bases map to TRBD2. The V gene's germline CDR1 is SQVTM and CDR2 ANQGSEA. Losses at the gene ends were 3 bases for V and 8 bases for J; bases not matched to a gene: 13. This CDR3 spans 15 amino acids. CDR3 sequence reads: CSVEKREAPDHEQFF. The CDR3 DNA reads TGCAGCGTTGAGAAACGGGAGGCCCCCGATCATGAGCAGTTCTTC.

This clonotype was recorded a few times. This chain connects TRBV5-6 to TRBJ1-1, with TRBD1 matching over 7 bases. CDR3 length equals 17 residues. The ends lost 4 bases at V and 3 bases at J; junction bases unmatched: 15. Germline V gene sequence: CDR1 SGHDT, CDR2 YYEEEE. The CDR3 region is CASSPWGIRGKDTEAFF. As DNA, the CDR3 is TGTGCCAGCAGCCCTTGGGGTATCAGGGGGAAGGACACTGAAGCTTTCTTT.

The chain is built from TRBV2 and TRBJ2-7, with D possibly being TRBD1 (5 bases). The CDR3 has 15 amino acids. V lost 7 bases and J lost 5, with 21 bases in between. Germline V CDR1 and CDR2: SNHLY, FYNNEI. CDR3 coding DNA: TGTGCCAGCATCCCCCGGCGGCAGGGTAATAACGAGCAGTACTTC. Translated: CASIPRRQGNNEQYF.